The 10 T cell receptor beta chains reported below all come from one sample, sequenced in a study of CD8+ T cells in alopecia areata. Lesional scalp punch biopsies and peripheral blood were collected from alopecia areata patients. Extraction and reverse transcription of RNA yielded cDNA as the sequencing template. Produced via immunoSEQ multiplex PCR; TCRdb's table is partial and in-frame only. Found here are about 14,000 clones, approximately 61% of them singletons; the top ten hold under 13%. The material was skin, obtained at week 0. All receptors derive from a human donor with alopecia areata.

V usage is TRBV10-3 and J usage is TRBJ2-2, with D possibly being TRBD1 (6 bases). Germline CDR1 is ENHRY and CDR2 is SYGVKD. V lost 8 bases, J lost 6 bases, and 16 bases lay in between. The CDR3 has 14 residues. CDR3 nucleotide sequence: TGTGCCATCCCGGGACATAAACTCCCCGGGGAGCTGTTTTTT. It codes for CAIPGHKLPGELFF.

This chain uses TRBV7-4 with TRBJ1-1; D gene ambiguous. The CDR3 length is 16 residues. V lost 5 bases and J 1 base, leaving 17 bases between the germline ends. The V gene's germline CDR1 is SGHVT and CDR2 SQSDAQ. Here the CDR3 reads CASSLPFGSRNTEAFF. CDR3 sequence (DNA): TGTGCCAGCAGCCTCCCTTTCGGGTCCCGGAACACTGAAGCTTTCTTT.

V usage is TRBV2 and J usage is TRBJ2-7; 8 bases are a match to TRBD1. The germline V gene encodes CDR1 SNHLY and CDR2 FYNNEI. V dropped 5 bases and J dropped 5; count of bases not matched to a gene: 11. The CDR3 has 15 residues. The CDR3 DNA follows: TGTGCCAGCAGTAAGCGACAGGGGAGGATGGACGAGCAGTACTTC. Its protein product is CASSKRQGRMDEQYF. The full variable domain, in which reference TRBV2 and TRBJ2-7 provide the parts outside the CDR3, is EPEVTQTPSHQVTQMGQEVILRCVPISNHLYFYWYRQILGQKVEFLVSFYNNEISEKSEIFDDQFSVERPDGSNFTLKIRSTKLEDSAMYFCASSKRQGRMDEQYFGPGTRLTVT.

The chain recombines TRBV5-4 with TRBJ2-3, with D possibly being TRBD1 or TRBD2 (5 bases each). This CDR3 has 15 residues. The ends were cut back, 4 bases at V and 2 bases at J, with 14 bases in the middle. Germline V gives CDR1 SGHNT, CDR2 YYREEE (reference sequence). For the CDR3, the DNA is TGTGCCAGCAGCAACGGGACGGCTTTCACAGATACGCAGTATTTT. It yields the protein CASSNGTAFTDTQYF.

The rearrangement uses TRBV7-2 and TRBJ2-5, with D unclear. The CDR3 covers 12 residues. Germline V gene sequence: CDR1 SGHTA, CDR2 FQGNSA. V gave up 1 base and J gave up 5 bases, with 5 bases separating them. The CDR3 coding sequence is TGTGCCAGCAGCTTAGTTCCGGAGACCCAGTACTTC. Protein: CASSLVPETQYF.

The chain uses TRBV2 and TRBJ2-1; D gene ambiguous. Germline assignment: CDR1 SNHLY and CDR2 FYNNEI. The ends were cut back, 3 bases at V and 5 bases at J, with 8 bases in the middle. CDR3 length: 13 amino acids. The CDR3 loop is CASSDWSDNEQFF. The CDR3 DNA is TGTGCCAGCAGTGATTGGTCCGACAATGAGCAGTTCTTC.

The CDR3 loop is CASSQDLVWTQHF. As DNA, the CDR3 is TGCGCCAGCAGCCAAGATCTGGTCTGGACCCAGCATTTT. This chain links TRBV4-1 with TRBJ1-5; D is uncertain. The CDR3 runs to 13 residues. CDR1 is MGHRA and CDR2 is YSYEKL in the germline V gene. V gave up 0 bases and J gave up 11 bases, with 11 bases separating them.

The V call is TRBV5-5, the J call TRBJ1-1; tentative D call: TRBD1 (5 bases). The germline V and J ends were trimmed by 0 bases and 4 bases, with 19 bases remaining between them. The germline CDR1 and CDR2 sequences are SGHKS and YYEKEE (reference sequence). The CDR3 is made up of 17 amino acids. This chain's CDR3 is CASSLVVGRHTGTEAFF. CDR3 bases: TGTGCCAGCAGCTTGGTTGTGGGACGTCATACGGGCACTGAAGCTTTCTTT.

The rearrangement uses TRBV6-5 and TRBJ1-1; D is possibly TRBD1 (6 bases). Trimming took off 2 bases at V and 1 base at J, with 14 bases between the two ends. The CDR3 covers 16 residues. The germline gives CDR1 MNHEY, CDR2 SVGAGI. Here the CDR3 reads CASSYTYGQRNTEAFF. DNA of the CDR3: TGTGCCAGCAGTTACACGTACGGACAGAGGAACACTGAAGCTTTCTTT.

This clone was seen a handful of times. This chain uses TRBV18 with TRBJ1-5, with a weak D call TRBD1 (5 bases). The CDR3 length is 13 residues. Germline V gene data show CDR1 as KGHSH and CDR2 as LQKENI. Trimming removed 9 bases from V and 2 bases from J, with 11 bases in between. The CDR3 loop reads CASSEGRNQPQHF. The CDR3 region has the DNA TGTGCCAGTAGCGAGGGGCGCAATCAGCCCCAGCATTTT.